This T cell receptor beta chain is drawn from a study of neurological immune-mediated disorders. Study-wide findings and caveats: Whereas HTLV-1-associated myelopathy showed the most TCR clonal expansion, multiple sclerosis showed the least, with levels below those of healthy controls. No CDR3 amino acid sequences recurred among expanded clones across subjects, suggesting private repertoires in all groups.

The time point is: longitudinal time-point 1 (baseline). The CDR3 loop spans 18 amino acids. The germline gives CDR1 ENHRY, CDR2 SYGVKD. The V segment lost 4 bases and the J segment 1 base; nucleotides outside the gene matches: 10. The authors produced cDNA by 5'RACE using 10-nucleotide random UMIs. Each CDR3 protein gets one entry after TCRdb re-called the 5' RACE reads with MiXCR. The repertoire includes 55,000 to 65,000 distinct CDR3 sequences, approximately 12% of them detected once, and 5% to 8.5% sits in the top ten. This clonotype occurred many times. Its target is unknown. V usage is TRBV10-3 and J usage is TRBJ2-2; 9 bases map to TRBD1. Sequenced material: PBMCs. This TCR was sampled from a male donor with HTLV-1-associated myelopathy (HAM/TSP). This CDR3 is CAISGPGTGILNTGELFF. DNA of the CDR3: TGTGCCATCAGTGGTCCCGGGACAGGGATTCTGAACACCGGGGAGCTGTTTTTT.